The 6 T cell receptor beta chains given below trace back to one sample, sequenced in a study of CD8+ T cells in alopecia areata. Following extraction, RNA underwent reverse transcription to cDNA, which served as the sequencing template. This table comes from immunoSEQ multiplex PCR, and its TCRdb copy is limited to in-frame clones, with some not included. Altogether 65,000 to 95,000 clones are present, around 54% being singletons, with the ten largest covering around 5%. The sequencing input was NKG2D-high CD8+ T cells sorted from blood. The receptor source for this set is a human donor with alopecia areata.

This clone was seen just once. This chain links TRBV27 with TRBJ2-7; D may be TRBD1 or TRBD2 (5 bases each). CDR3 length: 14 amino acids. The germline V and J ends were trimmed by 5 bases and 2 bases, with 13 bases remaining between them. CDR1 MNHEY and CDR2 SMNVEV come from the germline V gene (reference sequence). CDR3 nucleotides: TGTGCCAGCAGTCACCGGGGCGCTGCCTACGAGCAGTACTTC. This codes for CASSHRGAAYEQYF.

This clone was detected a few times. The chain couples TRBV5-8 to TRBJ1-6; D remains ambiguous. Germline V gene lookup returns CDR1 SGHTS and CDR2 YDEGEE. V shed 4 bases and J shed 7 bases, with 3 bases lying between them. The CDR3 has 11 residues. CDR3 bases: TGTGCCAGCAGCGTGAATTCACCCCTCCACTTT. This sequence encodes CASSVNSPLHF. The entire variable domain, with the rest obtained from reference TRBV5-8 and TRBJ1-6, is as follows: EAGVTQSPTHLIKTRGQQATLRCSPISGHTSVYWYQQALGLGLQFLLWYDEGEERNRGNFPPRFSGRQFPNYSSELNVNALELEDSALYLCASSVNSPLHFGNGTRLTVT.

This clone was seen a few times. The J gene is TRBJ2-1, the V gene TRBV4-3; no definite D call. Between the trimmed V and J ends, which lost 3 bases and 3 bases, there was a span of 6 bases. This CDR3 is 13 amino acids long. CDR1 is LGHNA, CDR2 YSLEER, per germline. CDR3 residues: CASSHGVYNEQFF. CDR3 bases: TGCGCCAGCAGCCATGGCGTCTACAATGAGCAGTTCTTC.

DNA for the CDR3: TGCGCCAGCAGCTTGAACCCGGACAGGGAGCTGTTTTTT. Protein: CASSLNPDRELFF. This sequence joins TRBV5-1 and TRBJ2-2, with D possibly TRBD1 on 5 matching bases. Looked up from germline, CDR1 is SGHRS and CDR2 is YFSETQ. Trimming took off 1 base at V and 9 bases at J, with 10 bases between the two ends. The CDR3 consists of 13 residues. Full variable domain (rest looked up from reference TRBV5-1 and TRBJ2-2): KAGVTQTPRYLIKTRGQQVTLSCSPISGHRSVSWYQQTPGQGLQFLFEYFSETQRNKGNFPGRFSGRQFSNSRSEMNVSTLELGDSALYLCASSLNPDRELFFGEGSRLTVL.

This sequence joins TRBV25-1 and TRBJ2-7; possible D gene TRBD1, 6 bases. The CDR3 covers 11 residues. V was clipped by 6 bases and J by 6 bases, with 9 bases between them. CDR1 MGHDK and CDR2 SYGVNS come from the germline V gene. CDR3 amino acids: CASRAGVEQYF. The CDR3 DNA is TGTGCCAGCAGAGCAGGGGTCGAGCAGTACTTC.

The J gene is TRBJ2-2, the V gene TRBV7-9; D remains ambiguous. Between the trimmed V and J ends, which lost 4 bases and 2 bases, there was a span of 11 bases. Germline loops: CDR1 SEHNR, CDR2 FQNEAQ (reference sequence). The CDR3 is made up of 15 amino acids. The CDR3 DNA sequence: TGTGCCAGCAGCTCGCCAGACCGTAACACCGGGGAGCTGTTTTTT. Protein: CASSSPDRNTGELFF.